This TCR beta chain was documented in a study of patients and donors after allogeneic stem cell transplantation. TCRdb passed the RT-PCR reads through MiXCR, listing each CDR3 protein once. The data hold about 400,000 distinct CDR3 sequences, with approximately 16% observed a single time. The V and J ends lost 6 bases and 3 bases, in that order; junction bases with no gene match: 15. Germline CDR1 and CDR2: KGHSH and LQKENI. CDR3 length equals 18 residues. The V gene is TRBV18, the J gene TRBJ2-1; the match to TRBD1 covers 9 bases. This clonotype originated in a human donor who was either an allogeneic HSCT recipient or a stem cell or donor lymphocyte infusion donor (not recorded which). It is not recorded whose cells these are; they may come from a transplant donor. The sequenced sample consisted of blood, either unsorted or a sorted T cell fraction (not recorded which). The CDR3 sequence is CASSQGQGNRDNYNEQFF. The CDR3 nucleotides read TGTGCCAGCTCCCAGGGACAGGGAAACAGGGATAACTACAATGAGCAGTTCTTC. Combining the CDR3 with reference TRBV18 and TRBJ2-1 gives the whole variable domain NAGVMQNPRHLVRRRGQEARLRCSPMKGHSHVYWYRQLPEEGLKFMVYLQKENIIDESGMPKERFSAEFPKEGPSILRIQQVVRGDSAAYFCASSQGQGNRDNYNEQFFGPGTRLTVL.